These T cell receptor beta chains were read from a single sample in a study of shared clonotypes between healthy human individuals. Only in-frame clones appear in the TCRdb table, and some are missing; sequencing was by immunoSEQ multiplex PCR. In the table there are 550,000 to 800,000 clones, around 74% of which are singletons. The sample comprised memory CD4+ T cells sorted from blood. These receptors were obtained from a woman younger than 45 in good health. CDR3s include the opening cysteine and the closing phenylalanine or tryptophan.

v_call,cdr3_length,j_call,cdr3_aa
TRBV5-1,14,TRBJ2-7,CASSSGTEFYEQYF
TRBV2,16,TRBJ2-5,CASSPGTSGILGTQYF
TRBV27,14,TRBJ2-2,CASSSTGFTGELFF
TRBV18,17,TRBJ2-7,CASSPIPSARANYEQYF
TRBV14,12,TRBJ1-2,CASSPNLIRYTF
TRBV11-2,16,TRBJ2-2,CASSPRLAGRTGELFF
TRBV2,15,TRBJ2-2,CASYVTPGRSGELFF
TRBV19,14,TRBJ1-1,CASSNDRAYTEAFF
TRBV29-1,15,TRBJ1-2,CSAGHRGATNYGYTF
TRBV4-1,16,TRBJ2-1,CASSQESAGAYNEQFF
TRBV21-1,15,TRBJ2-7,CASRLRGRRQYEQYF
TRBV13,13,TRBJ1-2,CASSPRGGYGYTF
TRBV2,13,TRBJ1-1,CASSGQRNTEAFF
TRBV6-1,15,TRBJ2-5,CASSDWGGRLETQYF
TRBV9,15,TRBJ2-5,CASSVDSVRGETQYF
TRBV27,14,TRBJ2-7,CASSLRGSRYEQYF
TRBV5-1,16,TRBJ2-1,CASSLTGTVNAFEQFF
TRBV30,12,TRBJ1-6,CAWSRRNSPLHF